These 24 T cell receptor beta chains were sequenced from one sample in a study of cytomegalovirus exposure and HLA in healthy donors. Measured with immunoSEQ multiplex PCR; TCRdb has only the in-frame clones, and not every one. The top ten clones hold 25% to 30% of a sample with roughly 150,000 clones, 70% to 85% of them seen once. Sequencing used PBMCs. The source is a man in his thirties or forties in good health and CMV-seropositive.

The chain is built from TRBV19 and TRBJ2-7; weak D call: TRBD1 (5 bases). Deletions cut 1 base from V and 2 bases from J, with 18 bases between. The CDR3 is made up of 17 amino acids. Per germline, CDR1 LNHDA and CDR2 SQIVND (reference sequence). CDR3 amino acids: CASSIGLPQVRPYEQYF. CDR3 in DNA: TGTGCCAGTAGTATAGGGCTCCCACAGGTTCGACCCTACGAGCAGTACTTC.

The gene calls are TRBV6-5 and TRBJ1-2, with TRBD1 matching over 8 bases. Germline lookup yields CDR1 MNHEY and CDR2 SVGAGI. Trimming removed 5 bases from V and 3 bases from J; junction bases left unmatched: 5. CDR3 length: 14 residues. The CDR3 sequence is CASSPSTGDYGYTF. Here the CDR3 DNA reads TGTGCCAGCAGTCCCTCGACAGGGGACTATGGCTACACCTTC.

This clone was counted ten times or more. CDR3 coding DNA: TGTGCCAGCAGCGCGCGGACAGGGTTCTACGAGCAGTACTTC. As protein: CASSARTGFYEQYF. The rearrangement joins TRBV7-2 to TRBJ2-7, with TRBD1 matching over 8 bases. The CDR3 contains 14 residues. V was clipped by 5 bases and J by 3 bases; unmatched bases: 6. Per the germline V gene, CDR1 is SGHTA and CDR2 is FQGNSA.

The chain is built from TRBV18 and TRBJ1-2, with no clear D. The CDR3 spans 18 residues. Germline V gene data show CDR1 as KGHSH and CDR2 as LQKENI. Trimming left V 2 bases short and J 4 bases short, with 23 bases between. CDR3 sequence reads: CASSPFPAGVAEGYGYTF. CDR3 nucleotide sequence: TGTGCCAGCTCACCATTCCCGGCAGGCGTCGCGGAGGGCTATGGCTACACCTTC.

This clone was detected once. DNA of the CDR3: TGCGCCAGCAGCTTTCTCGTCGGGACTCCAACTAATGAAAAACTGTTTTTT. As protein: CASSFLVGTPTNEKLFF. The chain carries TRBV5-1 and TRBJ1-4, with TRBD1 as a possible D gene (5 bases). Deletions cut 2 bases from V and 0 bases from J, with 14 bases between. The CDR3 contains 17 residues. From germline, CDR1 is SGHRS and CDR2 YFSETQ. The complete variable domain, with remaining parts taken from reference TRBV5-1 and TRBJ1-4, reads KAGVTQTPRYLIKTRGQQVTLSCSPISGHRSVSWYQQTPGQGLQFLFEYFSETQRNKGNFPGRFSGRQFSNSRSEMNVSTLELGDSALYLCASSFLVGTPTNEKLFFGSGTQLSVL.

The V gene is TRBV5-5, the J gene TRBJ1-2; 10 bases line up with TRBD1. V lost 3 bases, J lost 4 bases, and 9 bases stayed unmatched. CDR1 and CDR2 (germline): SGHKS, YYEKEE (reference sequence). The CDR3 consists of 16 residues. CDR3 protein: CASSWGPGQGSYGYTF. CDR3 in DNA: TGTGCCAGCAGCTGGGGACCGGGACAGGGGAGCTATGGCTACACCTTC.

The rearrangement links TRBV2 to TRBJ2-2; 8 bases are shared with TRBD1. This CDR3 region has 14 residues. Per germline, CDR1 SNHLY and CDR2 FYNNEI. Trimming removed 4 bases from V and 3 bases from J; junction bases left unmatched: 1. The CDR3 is CASSGTGYTGELFF. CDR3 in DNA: TGTGCCAGCAGTGGGACAGGGTACACCGGGGAGCTGTTTTTT.

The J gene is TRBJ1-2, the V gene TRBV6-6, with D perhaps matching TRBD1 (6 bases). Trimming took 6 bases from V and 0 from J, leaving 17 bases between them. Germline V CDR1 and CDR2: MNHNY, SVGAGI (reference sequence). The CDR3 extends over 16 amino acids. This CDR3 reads CASRRLGAGANYGYTF. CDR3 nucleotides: TGTGCCAGCAGGCGTCTGGGGGCCGGAGCTAACTATGGCTACACCTTC.

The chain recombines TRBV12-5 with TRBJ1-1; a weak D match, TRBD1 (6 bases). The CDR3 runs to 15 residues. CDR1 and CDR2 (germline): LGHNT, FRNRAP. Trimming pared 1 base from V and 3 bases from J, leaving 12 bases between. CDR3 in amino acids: CASGLDSWTDTEAFF. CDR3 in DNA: TGTGCTAGTGGTTTGGACTCTTGGACAGACACTGAAGCTTTCTTT.

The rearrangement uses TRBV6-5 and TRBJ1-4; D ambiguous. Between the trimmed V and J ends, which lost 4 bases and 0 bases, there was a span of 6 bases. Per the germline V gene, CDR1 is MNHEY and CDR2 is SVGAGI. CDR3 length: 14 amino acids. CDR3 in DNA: TGTGCCAGCAGTTCCCGGGCAACTAATGAAAAACTGTTTTTT. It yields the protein CASSSRATNEKLFF.

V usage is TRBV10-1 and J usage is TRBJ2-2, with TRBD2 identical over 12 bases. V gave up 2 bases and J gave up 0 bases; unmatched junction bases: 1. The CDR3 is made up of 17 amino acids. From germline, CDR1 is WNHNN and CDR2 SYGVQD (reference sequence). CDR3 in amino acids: CASSEGLAGTNTGELFF. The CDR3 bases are TGCGCCAGCAGTGAGGGACTAGCGGGGACGAACACCGGGGAGCTGTTTTTT.

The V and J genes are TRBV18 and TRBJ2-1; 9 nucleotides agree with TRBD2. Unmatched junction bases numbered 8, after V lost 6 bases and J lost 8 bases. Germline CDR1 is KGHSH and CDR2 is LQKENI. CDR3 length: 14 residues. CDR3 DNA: TGTGCCAGCTCGAAGGGACTAGCATCGGATGAGCAGTTCTTC. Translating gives CASSKGLASDEQFF.

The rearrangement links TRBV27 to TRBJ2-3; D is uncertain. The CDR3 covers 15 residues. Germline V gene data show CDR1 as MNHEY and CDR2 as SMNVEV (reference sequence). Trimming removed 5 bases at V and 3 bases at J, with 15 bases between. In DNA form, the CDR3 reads TGTGCCAGCAGTCCGACACCAACTGAAACAGATACGCAGTATTTT. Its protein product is CASSPTPTETDTQYF.

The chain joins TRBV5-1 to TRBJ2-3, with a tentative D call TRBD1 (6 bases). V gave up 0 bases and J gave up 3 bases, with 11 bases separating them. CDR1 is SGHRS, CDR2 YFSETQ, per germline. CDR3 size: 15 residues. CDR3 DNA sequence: TGCGCCAGCAGCTTGGGGGACACGAGGACAGATACGCAGTATTTT. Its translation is CASSLGDTRTDTQYF. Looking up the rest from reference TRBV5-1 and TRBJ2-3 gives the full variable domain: KAGVTQTPRYLIKTRGQQVTLSCSPISGHRSVSWYQQTPGQGLQFLFEYFSETQRNKGNFPGRFSGRQFSNSRSEMNVSTLELGDSALYLCASSLGDTRTDTQYFGPGTRLTVL.

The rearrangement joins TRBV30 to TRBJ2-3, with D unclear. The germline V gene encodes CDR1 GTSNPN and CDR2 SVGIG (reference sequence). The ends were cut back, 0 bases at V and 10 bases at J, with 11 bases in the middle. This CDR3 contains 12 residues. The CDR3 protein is CAWSVPFRAQYF. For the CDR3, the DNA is TGTGCCTGGAGTGTACCATTCCGCGCGCAGTATTTT.

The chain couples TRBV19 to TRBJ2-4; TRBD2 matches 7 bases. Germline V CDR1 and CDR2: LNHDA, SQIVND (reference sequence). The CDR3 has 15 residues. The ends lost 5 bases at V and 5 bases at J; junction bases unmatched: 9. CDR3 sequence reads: CASSSRERSENIQYF. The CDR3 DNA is TGTGCCAGTAGTTCGCGGGAGCGCTCGGAAAACATTCAGTACTTC.

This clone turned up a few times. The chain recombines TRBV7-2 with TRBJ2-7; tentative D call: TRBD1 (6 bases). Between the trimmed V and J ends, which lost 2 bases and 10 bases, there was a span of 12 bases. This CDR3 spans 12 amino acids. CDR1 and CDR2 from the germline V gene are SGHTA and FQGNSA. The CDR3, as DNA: TGTGCCAGCAGCTTAAGGGCAGGGGCACAGTACTTC. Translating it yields CASSLRAGAQYF.

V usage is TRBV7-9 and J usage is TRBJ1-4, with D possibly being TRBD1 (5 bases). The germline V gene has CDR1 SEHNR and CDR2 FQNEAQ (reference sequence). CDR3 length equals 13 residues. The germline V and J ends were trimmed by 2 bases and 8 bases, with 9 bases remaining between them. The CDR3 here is CASSLQGQEKLFF. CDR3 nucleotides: TGTGCCAGCAGCTTACAGGGCCAAGAAAAACTGTTTTTT.

DNA for the CDR3: TGTGCCTGGAGTGGGACTAGCGGGGGCAATGAGCAGTTCTTC. Protein sequence: CAWSGTSGGNEQFF. The chain uses TRBV30 and TRBJ2-1; 13 nucleotides line up with TRBD2. The CDR3 totals 14 residues. V shed 1 base, J shed 6 bases, and the junction held 0 bases outside the gene matches. Germline V lookup: CDR1 GTSNPN, CDR2 SVGIG (reference sequence).

CDR3 amino acids: CASSVGASVQETQYF. CDR3 nucleotides: TGTGCCAGCAGCGTAGGGGCTAGCGTACAAGAGACCCAGTACTTC. This chain connects TRBV9 to TRBJ2-5, with a tentative D call TRBD2 (6 bases). V gave up 0 bases and J gave up 2 bases, with 11 bases separating them. Germline lookup yields CDR1 SGDLS and CDR2 YYNGEE. The CDR3 covers 15 residues.

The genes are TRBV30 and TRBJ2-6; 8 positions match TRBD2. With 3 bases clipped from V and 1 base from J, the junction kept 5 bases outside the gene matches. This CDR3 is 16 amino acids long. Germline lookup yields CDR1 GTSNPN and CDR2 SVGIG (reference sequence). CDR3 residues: CAWSRGGFSGANVLTF. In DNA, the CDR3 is TGTGCCTGGAGCCGGGGGGGCTTTTCTGGGGCCAACGTCCTGACTTTC.

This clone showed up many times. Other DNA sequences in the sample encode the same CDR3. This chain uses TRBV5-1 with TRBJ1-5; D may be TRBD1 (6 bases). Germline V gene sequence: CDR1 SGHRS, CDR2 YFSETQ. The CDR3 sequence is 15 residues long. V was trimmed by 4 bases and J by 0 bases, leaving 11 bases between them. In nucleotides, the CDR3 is TGCGCCAGCAGCCTAGGGACACGTAGCAATCAGCCCCAGCATTTT. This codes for CASSLGTRSNQPQHF.

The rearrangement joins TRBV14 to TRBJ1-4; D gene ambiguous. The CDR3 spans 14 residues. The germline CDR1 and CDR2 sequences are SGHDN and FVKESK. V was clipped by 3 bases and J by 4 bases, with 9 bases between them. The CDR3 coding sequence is TGTGCCAGCAGCCATAGGAGCAGTAATGAAAAACTGTTTTTT. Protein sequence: CASSHRSSNEKLFF.

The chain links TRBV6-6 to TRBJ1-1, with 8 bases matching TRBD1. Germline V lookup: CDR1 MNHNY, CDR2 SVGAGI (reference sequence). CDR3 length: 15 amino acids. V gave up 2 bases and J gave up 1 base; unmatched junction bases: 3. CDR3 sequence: CASSYQGAGNTEAFF. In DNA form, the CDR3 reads TGTGCCAGCAGTTACCAGGGGGCCGGGAACACTGAAGCTTTCTTT.